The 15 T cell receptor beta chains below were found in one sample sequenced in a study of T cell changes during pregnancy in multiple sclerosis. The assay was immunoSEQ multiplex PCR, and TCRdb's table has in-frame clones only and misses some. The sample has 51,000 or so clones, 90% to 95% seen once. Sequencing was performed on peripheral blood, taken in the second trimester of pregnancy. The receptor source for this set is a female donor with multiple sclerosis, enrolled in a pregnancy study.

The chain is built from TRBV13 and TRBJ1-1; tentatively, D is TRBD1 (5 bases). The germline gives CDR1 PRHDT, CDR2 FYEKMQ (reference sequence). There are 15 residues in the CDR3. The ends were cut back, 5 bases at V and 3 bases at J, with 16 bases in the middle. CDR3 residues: CASSPRDPGDTEAFF. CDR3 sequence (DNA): TGTGCCAGCAGCCCCCGGGACCCGGGGGACACTGAAGCTTTCTTT.

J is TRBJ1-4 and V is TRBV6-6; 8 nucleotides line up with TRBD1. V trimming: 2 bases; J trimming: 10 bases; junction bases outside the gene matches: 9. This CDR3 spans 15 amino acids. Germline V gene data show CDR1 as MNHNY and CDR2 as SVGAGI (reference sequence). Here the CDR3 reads CASSYPGGQMGKLFF. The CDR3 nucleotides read TGTGCCAGCAGTTACCCAGGGGGCCAGATGGGAAAACTGTTTTTT.

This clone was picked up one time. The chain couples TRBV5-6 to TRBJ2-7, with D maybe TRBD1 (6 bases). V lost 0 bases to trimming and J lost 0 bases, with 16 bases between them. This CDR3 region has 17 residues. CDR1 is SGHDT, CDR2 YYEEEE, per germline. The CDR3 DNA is TGTGCCAGCAGCTTGGCAGGGGCGCTCTTTCTCTCCTACGAGCAGTACTTC. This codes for CASSLAGALFLSYEQYF. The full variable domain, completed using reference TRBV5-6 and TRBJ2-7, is DAGVTQSPTHLIKTRGQQVTLRCSPKSGHDTVSWYQQALGQGPQFIFQYYEEEERQRGNFPDRFSGHQFPNYSSELNVNALLLGDSALYLCASSLAGALFLSYEQYFGPGTRLTVT.

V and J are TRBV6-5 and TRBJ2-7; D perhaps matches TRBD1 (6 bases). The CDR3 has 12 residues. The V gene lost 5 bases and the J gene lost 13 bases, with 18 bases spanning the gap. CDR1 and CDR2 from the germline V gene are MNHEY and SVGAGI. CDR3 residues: CASSRIQGRKYF. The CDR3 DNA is TGTGCCAGCAGTCGGATACAGGGAAGAAAATACTTC.

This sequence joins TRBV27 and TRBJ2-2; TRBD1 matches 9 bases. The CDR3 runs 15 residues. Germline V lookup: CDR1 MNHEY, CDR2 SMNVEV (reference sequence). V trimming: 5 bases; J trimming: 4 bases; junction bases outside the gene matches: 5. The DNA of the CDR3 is TGTGCCAGCAGTCCCCTGGACAGGGGCACCGGGGAGCTGTTTTTT. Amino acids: CASSPLDRGTGELFF.

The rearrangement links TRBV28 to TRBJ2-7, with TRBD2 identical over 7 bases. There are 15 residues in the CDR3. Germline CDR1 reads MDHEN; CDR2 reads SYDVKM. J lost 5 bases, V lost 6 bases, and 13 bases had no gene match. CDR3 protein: CASRPVRGGVHEQYF. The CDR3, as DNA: TGTGCCAGCAGGCCTGTCCGGGGAGGGGTCCACGAGCAGTACTTC.

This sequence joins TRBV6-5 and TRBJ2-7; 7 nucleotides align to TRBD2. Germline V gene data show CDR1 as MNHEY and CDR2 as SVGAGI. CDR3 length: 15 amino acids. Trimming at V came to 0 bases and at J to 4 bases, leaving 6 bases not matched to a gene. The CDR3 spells CASSYSRLALYEQYF. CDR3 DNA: TGTGCCAGCAGTTACTCGAGACTAGCACTTTACGAGCAGTACTTC.

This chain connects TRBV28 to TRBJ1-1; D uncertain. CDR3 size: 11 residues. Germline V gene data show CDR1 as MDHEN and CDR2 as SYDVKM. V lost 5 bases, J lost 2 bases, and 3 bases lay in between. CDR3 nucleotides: TGTGCCAGCAGTCGTAACACTGAAGCTTTCTTT. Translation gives CASSRNTEAFF.

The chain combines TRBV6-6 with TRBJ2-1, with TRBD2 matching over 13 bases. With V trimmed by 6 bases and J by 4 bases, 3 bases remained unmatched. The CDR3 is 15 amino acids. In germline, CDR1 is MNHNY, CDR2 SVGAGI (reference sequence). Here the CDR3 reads CASSQGLAGYNEQFF. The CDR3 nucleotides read TGTGCCAGCAGCCAGGGACTAGCGGGGTACAATGAGCAGTTCTTC.

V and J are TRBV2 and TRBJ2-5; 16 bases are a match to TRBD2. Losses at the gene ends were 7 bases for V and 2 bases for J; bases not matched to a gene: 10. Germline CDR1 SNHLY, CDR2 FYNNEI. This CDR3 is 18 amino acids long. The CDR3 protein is CASTGLAGGPAQQETQYF. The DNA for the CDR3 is TGTGCCAGCACGGGACTAGCGGGAGGGCCAGCTCAACAAGAGACCCAGTACTTC.

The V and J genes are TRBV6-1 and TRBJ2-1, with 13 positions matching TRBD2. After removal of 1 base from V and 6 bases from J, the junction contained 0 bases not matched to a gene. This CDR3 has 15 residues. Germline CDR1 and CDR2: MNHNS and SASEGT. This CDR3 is CASSEGLAGGNEQFF. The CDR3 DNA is TGTGCCAGCAGTGAAGGACTAGCGGGAGGCAATGAGCAGTTCTTC.

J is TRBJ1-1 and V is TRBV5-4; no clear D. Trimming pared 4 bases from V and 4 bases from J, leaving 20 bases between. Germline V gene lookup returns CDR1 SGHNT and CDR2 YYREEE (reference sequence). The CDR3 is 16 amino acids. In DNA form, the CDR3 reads TGTGCCAGCAGCCCCGAGGGTTCGCGGGGTGGCACTGAAGCTTTCTTT. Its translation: CASSPEGSRGGTEAFF. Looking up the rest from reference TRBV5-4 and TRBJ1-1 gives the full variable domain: ETGVTQSPTHLIKTRGQQVTLRCSSQSGHNTVSWYQQALGQGPQFIFQYYREEENGRGNFPPRFSGLQFPNYSSELNVNALELDDSALYLCASSPEGSRGGTEAFFGQGTRLTVV.

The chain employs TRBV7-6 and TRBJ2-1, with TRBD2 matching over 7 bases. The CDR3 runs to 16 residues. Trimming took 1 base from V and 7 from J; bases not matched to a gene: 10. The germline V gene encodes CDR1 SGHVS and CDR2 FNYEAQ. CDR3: CASSLVRLASGNEQFF. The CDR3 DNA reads TGTGCCAGCAGCTTAGTGCGACTAGCTTCTGGAAATGAGCAGTTCTTC.

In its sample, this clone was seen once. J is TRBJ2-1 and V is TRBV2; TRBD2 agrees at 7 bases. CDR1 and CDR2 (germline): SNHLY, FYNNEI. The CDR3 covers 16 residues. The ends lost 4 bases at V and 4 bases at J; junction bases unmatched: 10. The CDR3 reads CASSGSSSGMYNEQFF. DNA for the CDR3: TGTGCCAGCAGTGGGTCGTCTAGCGGAATGTACAATGAGCAGTTCTTC.

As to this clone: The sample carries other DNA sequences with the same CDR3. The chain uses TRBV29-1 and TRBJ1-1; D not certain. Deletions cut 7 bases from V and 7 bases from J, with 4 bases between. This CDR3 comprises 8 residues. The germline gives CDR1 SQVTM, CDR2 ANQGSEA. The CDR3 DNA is TGCAGCGCAGGTGAAGCTTTCTTT. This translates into CSAGEAFF.